Listed below are T cell receptor beta chains from one sample, sequenced in a study of human T cells and chemical hapten exposure. TCRdb redid the calling of the RACE reads with MiXCR, one entry per CDR3 protein. The sample has tens of thousands of distinct CDR3 sequences, 9% to 12% seen once. Sample: whole blood, taken in connection with sensitization to the hapten diphenylcyclopropenone (DPC). The receptors here all came from a woman aged 50 to 65 with alopecia areata. Some clones in this sample may be carry-over from other donors' samples. Both conserved end residues are part of each CDR3. Fields, in order: clone size, V gene, J gene, D gene, CDR3 DNA, CDR3 protein. D genes are given only for firm matches. Only part of the rows carry a size: once, few, many, or a class if the clone is expanded.

size: many
V: TRBV5-1
J: TRBJ2-7
D: .
DNA: TGCGCCAGCAGCTTGGAGAGCAACCCGGGCCACGAGCAGTACTTC
CDR3: CASSLESNPGHEQYF

size: .
V: TRBV7-3
J: TRBJ2-3
D: .
DNA: TGTGCCAGCAGCCCGACTGCCGACCTAACAGATACGCAGTATTTT
CDR3: CASSPTADLTDTQYF

size: few
V: TRBV29-1
J: TRBJ2-1
D: .
DNA: TGCAGCGTTGATTACAGCGGACTCTACAATGAGCAGTTCTTC
CDR3: CSVDYSGLYNEQFF

size: .
V: TRBV18
J: TRBJ2-3
D: .
DNA: TGTGCCAGCTCACCGACAGCAGATACGCAGTATTTT
CDR3: CASSPTADTQYF

size: many
V: TRBV11-2
J: TRBJ2-6
D: .
DNA: TGTGCCAGCAGCTTGGAACTCTCTGGGGCCAACGTCCTGACTTTC
CDR3: CASSLELSGANVLTF

size: few
V: TRBV7-3
J: TRBJ2-3
D: .
DNA: TGTGCCAGCAGCTTAAACAGGGAGGGGTGGAATACGCAGTATTTT
CDR3: CASSLNREGWNTQYF

size: .
V: TRBV6-2/TRBV6-3
J: TRBJ1-2
D: .
DNA: TGTGCCAGCAGTTCTACAGGGAATGGCTACACCTTC
CDR3: CASSSTGNGYTF

size: few
V: TRBV27
J: TRBJ2-7
D: TRBD1
DNA: TGTGCCAGCAGCAGACAGGGATGGGGCGGCTACGAGCAGTACTTC
CDR3: CASSRQGWGGYEQYF

size: few
V: TRBV12-3/TRBV12-4
J: TRBJ1-2
D: .
DNA: TGTGCCAGCAGCCTGGGACTACGATATGGCTACACCTTC
CDR3: CASSLGLRYGYTF

size: .
V: TRBV12-5
J: TRBJ1-5
D: .
DNA: TGTGCTAGTGGTTTCATAAGTAGCAATCAGCCCCAGCATTTT
CDR3: CASGFISSNQPQHF

size: few
V: TRBV6-2/TRBV6-3
J: TRBJ2-2
D: .
DNA: TGTGCCAGCAGTTACACCGGAGGAGGGGCCGGGGAGCTGTTTTTT
CDR3: CASSYTGGGAGELFF

size: .
V: TRBV14
J: TRBJ2-3
D: .
DNA: TGTGCCAGCAGCTCCAGGTCCCTCCCTACGCAGTATTTT
CDR3: CASSSRSLPTQYF

size: few
V: TRBV5-1
J: TRBJ2-1
D: TRBD2
DNA: TGCGCCAGCAGCCCGGGGGGGTCGACCTCCTACAATGAGCAGTTCTTC
CDR3: CASSPGGSTSYNEQFF

size: once
V: TRBV4-2
J: TRBJ2-5
D: .
DNA: TGTGCCAGCAGCCAAGAATTGTGGAGGGGGGAAGAGACCCAGTACTTC
CDR3: CASSQELWRGEETQYF

size: .
V: TRBV7-6
J: TRBJ2-7
D: TRBD2
DNA: TGTGCCAGCAGCCCGCAAGCGGGAGCATTCTACGAGCAGTACTTC
CDR3: CASSPQAGAFYEQYF

size: .
V: TRBV18
J: TRBJ1-5
D: TRBD1
DNA: TGTGCCAGCTCATTACAGGGGGCCGGGCAGCCCCAGCATTTT
CDR3: CASSLQGAGQPQHF

size: .
V: TRBV6-1
J: TRBJ1-5
D: TRBD1
DNA: TGTGCCAGCAGTACCCTTGGACAGGTCAATCAGCCCCAGCATTTT
CDR3: CASSTLGQVNQPQHF

size: few
V: TRBV7-9
J: TRBJ2-2
D: .
DNA: TGTGCCAGCAGCGGCGTGTGGATGAACACCGGGGAGCTGTTTTTT
CDR3: CASSGVWMNTGELFF

size: many
V: TRBV3-1
J: TRBJ2-1
D: TRBD2
DNA: TGTGCCAGCAGCCTACTAGCGGGTTCCTACAATGAGCAGTTCTTC
CDR3: CASSLLAGSYNEQFF

size: .
V: TRBV6-2/TRBV6-3
J: TRBJ2-3
D: .
DNA: TGTGCCAGCAGTACCCTCAGGGGCCCGAGGTCGGCAGATACGCAGTATTTT
CDR3: CASSTLRGPRSADTQYF

size: .
V: TRBV21-1
J: TRBJ2-1
D: .
DNA: TGTGCCAGCAGACCCAGGGCTAGCAGCAGGACCTACAATGAGCAGTTCTTC
CDR3: CASRPRASSRTYNEQFF

size: many
V: TRBV20-1
J: TRBJ2-7
D: .
DNA: TGCAGTGCTAGCGGGATCCGCTCGGAGCAGTACTTC
CDR3: CSASGIRSEQYF

size: many
V: TRBV7-6
J: TRBJ2-1
D: .
DNA: TGTGCCAGCAGCCCGGGGACTTCGAATGAGCAGTTCTTC
CDR3: CASSPGTSNEQFF

size: few
V: TRBV10-2
J: TRBJ1-6
D: .
DNA: TGCGCCAGCAGACAGGGAAATTCACCCCTCCACTTT
CDR3: CASRQGNSPLHF

size: many
V: TRBV9
J: TRBJ2-1
D: .
DNA: TGTGCCAGCAGCGTAGGGAATTGGGCAGGGGATAATGAGCAGTTCTTC
CDR3: CASSVGNWAGDNEQFF

size: .
V: TRBV20-1
J: TRBJ2-5
D: .
DNA: TGCAGTGCTAGAGAAGGGGGTTCAGAGACCCAGTACTTC
CDR3: CSAREGGSETQYF

size: few
V: TRBV7-2
J: TRBJ2-3
D: TRBD2
DNA: TGTGCCAGCAGCCGCAAACCCATCCTTAGCGGGTCAACCACAGATACGCAGTATTTT
CDR3: CASSRKPILSGSTTDTQYF

size: .
V: TRBV5-1
J: TRBJ2-2
D: .
DNA: TGCGCCAGCAGCTTGGCGGGGACGCCCACCGGGGAGCTGTTTTTT
CDR3: CASSLAGTPTGELFF

size: few
V: TRBV29-1
J: TRBJ2-3
D: .
DNA: TGCAGCGTTGAGCAGAGCACAGATACGCAGTATTTT
CDR3: CSVEQSTDTQYF

size: few
V: TRBV30
J: TRBJ2-7
D: TRBD2
DNA: TGTGCCTGCCGGACTAGCGCCTACGAGCAGTACTTC
CDR3: CACRTSAYEQYF

size: .
V: TRBV6-4
J: TRBJ2-1
D: TRBD2
DNA: TGTGCCAGCGGAGCTACGGGCGGGAGTGAGCAGTTCTTC
CDR3: CASGATGGSEQFF

size: few
V: TRBV4-2
J: TRBJ2-1
D: TRBD1
DNA: TGTGCCAGCAGCCAAGAAGGGACAGAGTACAATGAGCAGTTCTTC
CDR3: CASSQEGTEYNEQFF

size: .
V: TRBV7-9
J: TRBJ2-2
D: TRBD2
DNA: TGTGCCAGCAGCTTCGCCGGGACTAGATCTACCGGGGAGCTGTTTTTT
CDR3: CASSFAGTRSTGELFF

size: many
V: TRBV4-2
J: TRBJ2-7
D: .
DNA: TGTGCCAGCAGCCAAGTACGTTCAGGGGCTCAGCCCTACGAGCAGTACTTC
CDR3: CASSQVRSGAQPYEQYF

size: .
V: TRBV18
J: TRBJ2-7
D: TRBD1
DNA: TGTGCCAGCTCACCAATGGGACAGGGGTCCTACGAGCAGTACTTC
CDR3: CASSPMGQGSYEQYF

size: many
V: TRBV29-1
J: TRBJ2-3
D: TRBD2
DNA: TGCAGCGTCTACCCCGGACTAGCGGGAGGGACAGATACGCAGTATTTT
CDR3: CSVYPGLAGGTDTQYF